Sequencing of this TCR beta chain was carried out in a study of patients and donors after allogeneic stem cell transplantation. Germline V gene lookup returns CDR1 MNHNS and CDR2 SASEGT. The V end was cut by 6 bases, the J end by 4 bases, with 14 bases between. The CDR3 has 14 residues. TCRdb re-called the RT-PCR reads with MiXCR, one entry per CDR3 protein. The top ten clones hold roughly 7.2% of a sample with hundreds of thousands of distinct CDR3 sequences, around 16% of them seen once. In its sample, this clonotype was seen a few times. V usage is TRBV6-1 and J usage is TRBJ2-3; unclear D gene. The sample consisted of blood, either unsorted or a sorted T cell fraction (not recorded which). This clonotype was obtained from a human donor who was either an allogeneic HSCT recipient or a stem cell or donor lymphocyte infusion donor (not recorded which). It is not recorded whose cells these are; they may come from a transplant donor. The DNA of the CDR3 is TGTGCCAGCAGAAAACCCGGTGGCGCAGATACGCAGTATTTT. Its translation is CASRKPGGADTQYF.